The 11 T cell receptor beta chains below all came from one sample that was sequenced in a study of Graves' ophthalmopathy and Graves' hyperthyroidism. Beta-chain TCR CDR3 regions were amplified from RNA transcripts. First-round RT-PCR with HTBI primers preceded a second-round multiplex PCR. A single record per CDR3 protein comes from TCRdb applying MiXCR to the multiplex PCR reads. Of over a million distinct CDR3 sequences listed, about two fifths are singletons. Material for sequencing was peripheral blood or thyroid tissue (not recorded which). These receptors were collected from an adult man with Graves' hyperthyroidism.

The table lists this clonotype with a count of one. This rearrangement joins TRBV29-1 to TRBJ2-5; possible D gene TRBD1, 5 bases. The CDR3 is 13 amino acids. The germline V gene encodes CDR1 SQVTM and CDR2 ANQGSEA. V was clipped by 5 bases and J by 11 bases, with 21 bases between them. CDR3: CSVSQGKRDTQYF. The CDR3 DNA sequence: TGCAGCGTTAGTCAGGGCAAGAGAGATACGCAGTACTTC.

The DNA of the CDR3 is TGCAGTGCACCGGGACTAGCGGGCCACGAGCAGTACTTC. Translation gives CSAPGLAGHEQYF. V usage is TRBV20-1 and J usage is TRBJ2-7; 12 bases agree with TRBD2. Per the germline V gene, CDR1 is DFQATT and CDR2 is SNEGSKA (reference sequence). The CDR3 has 13 amino acids. V gave up 6 bases and J gave up 5 bases; unmatched junction bases: 5.

This clonotype was counted many times. The chain joins TRBV10-3 to TRBJ1-4; D call uncertain. Between the trimmed V and J ends, which lost 2 bases and 7 bases, there was a span of 17 bases. This CDR3 is built from 16 residues. Germline V gene lookup returns CDR1 ENHRY and CDR2 SYGVKD. The CDR3, as DNA: TGTGCCATCAGTGAGAAGGTTCATCGGCAGGTTGAAAAACTGTTTTTT. It is translated as CAISEKVHRQVEKLFF.

This chain connects TRBV6-2 or TRBV6-3 to TRBJ2-5, with D perhaps TRBD2 (5 bases). There are 14 residues in the CDR3. Germline V gene data show CDR1 as MNHEY and CDR2 as SVGEGT. Trimming removed 7 bases from V and 5 bases from J, with 17 bases in between. This CDR3 is CASNKAGRSETQYF. The CDR3 DNA reads TGTGCCAGCAACAAGGCGGGTAGATCCGAGACCCAGTACTTC.

The sample holds a few counts of this clonotype. This rearrangement joins TRBV6-6 to TRBJ1-6, with D maybe TRBD1 (6 bases). Trimming removed 2 bases at V and 9 bases at J, with 11 bases between. The CDR3 runs 14 residues. Germline CDR1 and CDR2: MNHNY and SVGAGI (reference sequence). CDR3 region: CASSYNRELSPLHF. DNA for the CDR3: TGTGCCAGCAGTTACAACAGGGAACTTTCACCCCTCCACTTT.

This clonotype came up many times. The rearrangement links TRBV9 to TRBJ1-5; D gene uncertain. V lost 0 bases to trimming and J lost 0 bases, with 19 bases between them. There are 19 residues in the CDR3. Germline values: CDR1 SGDLS, CDR2 YYNGEE. Here the CDR3 DNA reads TGTGCCAGCAGCGTAGTCGGGCCGCAGGTTGGACTTAGCAATCAGCCCCAGCATTTT. Its protein is CASSVVGPQVGLSNQPQHF.

This chain links TRBV6-5 with TRBJ2-5, with D perhaps given as TRBD1 or TRBD2 (6 bases each). Germline CDR1 MNHEY, CDR2 SVGAGI. The V end was cut by 6 bases, the J end by 4 bases, with 15 bases between. The CDR3 covers 14 residues. The CDR3 sequence: CASSNLGGGETQYF. CDR3 in DNA: TGTGCCAGCAGCAATCTAGGGGGAGGAGAGACCCAGTACTTC.

The chain combines TRBV10-3 with TRBJ1-2, with D possibly being TRBD1 (5 bases). V dropped 4 bases and J dropped 1 base, with 16 bases sitting between them. The CDR3 runs to 16 residues. Looked up from germline, CDR1 is ENHRY and CDR2 is SYGVKD. This chain's CDR3 is CAISGAGGVGNYGYTF. CDR3 DNA: TGTGCCATCAGTGGGGCGGGGGGAGTAGGTAACTATGGCTACACCTTC.

To note about this clonotype: Since a much larger clone is just one base distant, this may be a read error. The rearrangement links TRBV6-5 to TRBJ1-2; D not certain. Germline V CDR1 and CDR2: MNHEY, SVGAGI. The CDR3 extends over 14 amino acids. CDR3: CASIEGTVGYGCTF. The CDR3, as DNA: TGTGCCAGCATTGAAGGAACCGTCGGGTATGGCTGCACCTTC.

This clonotype has at least ten counts. This chain joins TRBV12-3 or TRBV12-4 and TRBJ1-2, with a possible D match to TRBD1 (6 bases). The CDR3 totals 14 residues. The V end was cut by 2 bases, the J end by 4 bases, with 11 bases between. CDR3 region: CASSLSGAAYGYTF. In DNA form, the CDR3 reads TGTGCCAGCAGTTTATCAGGGGCCGCCTATGGCTACACCTTC.

In this sample, this clonotype turned up many times. The chain joins TRBV7-9 to TRBJ1-5; D not certain. With 1 base removed from V and 3 bases from J, the gap between germline ends came to 10 bases. CDR3 length equals 15 residues. Germline values: CDR1 SEHNR, CDR2 FQNEAQ (reference sequence). The DNA of the CDR3 is TGTGCCAGCAGCTTAGGCGGCGGAATCAATCAGCCCCAGCATTTT. Translated: CASSLGGGINQPQHF.